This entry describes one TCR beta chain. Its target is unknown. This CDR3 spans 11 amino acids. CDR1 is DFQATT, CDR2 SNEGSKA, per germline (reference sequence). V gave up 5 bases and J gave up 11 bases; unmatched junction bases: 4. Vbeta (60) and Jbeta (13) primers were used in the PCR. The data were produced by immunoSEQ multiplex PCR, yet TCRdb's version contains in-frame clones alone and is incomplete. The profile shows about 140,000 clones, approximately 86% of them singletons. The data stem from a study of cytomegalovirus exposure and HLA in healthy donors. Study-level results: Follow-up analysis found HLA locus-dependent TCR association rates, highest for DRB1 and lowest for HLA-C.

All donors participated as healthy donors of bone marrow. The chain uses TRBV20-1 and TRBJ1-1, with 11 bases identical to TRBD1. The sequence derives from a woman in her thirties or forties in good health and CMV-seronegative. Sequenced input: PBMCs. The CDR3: CSARDRGVAFF. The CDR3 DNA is TGCAGTGCTCGGGACAGGGGGGTGGCTTTCTTT.